These 21 T cell receptor beta chains came from one sample sequenced in a study of blood T cell repertoires in COVID-19. Sequenced by immunoSEQ multiplex PCR; TCRdb stores in-frame clones only, minus some. This repertoire shows about 120,000 clones, 80% to 90% found once; its top ten account for approximately 30%. Material: peripheral blood. The receptors shown here come from a man aged 70-80 years with active or convalescent COVID-19.

This clone has only a few counts. Written as DNA, the CDR3 is TGTGCCAGCAGCTTAGAGGGGAGTCCGGGAGGAAACATTCAGTACTTC. Amino acid sequence: CASSLEGSPGGNIQYF. V gene TRBV7-2 combines with J gene TRBJ2-4, with 7 nucleotides matching TRBD2. The CDR3 is 16 amino acids. In germline, CDR1 is SGHTA, CDR2 FQGNSA. With V trimmed by 1 base and J by 6 bases, 9 bases remained unmatched.

The rearrangement uses TRBV18 and TRBJ2-3; 9 nucleotides align to TRBD1. Per germline, CDR1 KGHSH and CDR2 LQKENI. CDR3 length equals 16 residues. V lost 0 bases, J lost 6 bases, and 7 bases stayed unmatched. The CDR3, as DNA: TGTGCCAGCTCACCACCGACAGGGGGTTTGGCGGATACGCAGTATTTT. It specifies CASSPPTGGLADTQYF.

A note on this clone: Its ends do not fully match the called genes, so a read error is possible. The chain is built from TRBV7-9 and TRBJ1-2; 9 bases fit TRBD1. Germline CDR1 reads SEHNR; CDR2 reads FQNEAQ (reference sequence). The CDR3 is 12 amino acids. The CDR3 reads CASSEGTGQSCF. In DNA form, the CDR3 reads TGTGCCAGCAGCGAGGGGACAGGGCAATCCTGCTTC.

This sequence joins TRBV18 and TRBJ2-7; no clear D. Germline assignment: CDR1 KGHSH and CDR2 LQKENI. The CDR3 spans 14 residues. The V end lost 3 bases, the J end lost 5 bases, and 14 bases lay between the germline ends. CDR3 coding DNA: TGTGCCAGCTCACCCCCCGGCAGGAACGACGAGCAGTACTTC. As protein: CASSPPGRNDEQYF.

This clone was picked up one time. The V gene is TRBV6-4, the J gene TRBJ2-3, with D hard to call. The germline CDR1 and CDR2 sequences are MRHNA and SNTAGT. This CDR3 region has 16 residues. V gave up 1 base and J gave up 0 bases, with 11 bases separating them. The CDR3 nucleotides are TGTGCCAGCAGTGACTGGCGTGCGGCTAGCACAGATACGCAGTATTTT. Encoded protein: CASSDWRAASTDTQYF.

This clone was observed a few times. Germline is not matched at one junction end, which may reflect a read error. This chain uses TRBV28 with TRBJ2-7; the match to TRBD2 covers 7 bases. Per the germline V gene, CDR1 is MDHEN and CDR2 is SYDVKM. CDR3 length: 13 amino acids. This CDR3 is CASSFRGGQGVNF. The CDR3 coding sequence is TGTGCCAGCAGTTTTAGGGGAGGGCAGGGAGTAAACTTC.

V is TRBV15 and J is TRBJ2-7, with D unresolved. This CDR3 region has 12 residues. Per germline, CDR1 LNHNV and CDR2 YYDKDF (reference sequence). V lost 4 bases, J lost 4 bases, and 8 bases lay in between. The CDR3 bases are TGTGCCACCAGCACCACAAGATACGAGCAGTACTTC. Amino acids: CATSTTRYEQYF.

The chain combines TRBV28 with TRBJ1-5, with no clear D. Trimming removed 3 bases at V and 6 bases at J, with 9 bases between. The CDR3 is made up of 13 amino acids. Per germline, CDR1 MDHEN and CDR2 SYDVKM. The CDR3 DNA is TGTGCCAGCAGTTTCGGGGAGGTTCAGCCCCAGCATTTT. Residues: CASSFGEVQPQHF.

This chain connects TRBV6-1 to TRBJ2-3, with TRBD1 matching over 9 bases. Germline lookup yields CDR1 MNHNS and CDR2 SASEGT. Trimming took 1 base from V and 6 from J; bases not matched to a gene: 11. The CDR3 sequence is 17 residues long. Here the CDR3 reads CASSEGTGALSVDTQYF. For the CDR3, the DNA is TGTGCCAGCAGTGAAGGGACAGGGGCCCTGAGCGTGGATACGCAGTATTTT.

The table lists this clone with a count of one. The chain carries TRBV10-3 and TRBJ2-7; D is undetermined. Germline values: CDR1 ENHRY, CDR2 SYGVKD. This CDR3 has 13 amino acids. The V end lost 0 bases, the J end lost 4 bases, and 7 bases lay between the germline ends. In DNA, the CDR3 is TGTGCCATCAGTGAGTCTGCGGTTTACGAGCAGTACTTC. As protein: CAISESAVYEQYF.

In regard to this clone: Given a much more abundant clone one base away, this may be a read error. The chain joins TRBV25-1 to TRBJ1-1; D is perhaps TRBD1 (6 bases). V lost 4 bases to trimming and J lost 1 base, with 7 bases between them. Germline CDR1 and CDR2: MGHDK and SYGVNS. The CDR3 runs 13 residues. The CDR3 bases are TGTGCCAGCAGTGCGACAGGGAACACTGAAGCTTTCTTT. Its protein is CASSATGNTEAFF.

This chain connects TRBV21-1 to TRBJ2-3; the D segment call TRBD2 is taken from the table without a DNA check. TRBV21-1 is designated a pseudogene. The CDR3 totals 15 residues. Written as DNA, the CDR3 is TGTGCCAGCGGACTAGCGGGAGGCGTCACAGATACGCAGTATTTT. Translation gives CASGLAGGVTDTQYF.

The chain combines TRBV19 with TRBJ1-5, with a weak D call TRBD1 (5 bases). The germline CDR1 and CDR2 sequences are LNHDA and SQIVND (reference sequence). The V gene lost 4 bases and the J gene lost 15 bases, with 16 bases spanning the gap. The CDR3 length is 12 residues. Here the CDR3 DNA reads TGTGCCAGTAGTACGAACACCGGGGGTGCGCATTTT. Protein sequence: CASSTNTGGAHF.

This clone was counted once. The V call is TRBV11-3, the J call TRBJ2-5; 10 bases match TRBD2. The V gene end was trimmed by 5 bases and the J gene end by 4 bases; junction bases not matched to a gene: 10. This CDR3 is 16 amino acids long. Looked up from germline, CDR1 is SGHNT and CDR2 is YENEEA. The CDR3 DNA follows: TGTGCCAGCAGCCAAAGACTAGCGGGCTATGCAGAGACCCAGTACTTC. Its translation is CASSQRLAGYAETQYF.

The rearrangement uses TRBV18 and TRBJ2-7, with D tentatively TRBD2 (5 bases). The ends were cut back, 3 bases at V and 5 bases at J, with 11 bases in the middle. The CDR3 length is 13 residues. CDR1 KGHSH and CDR2 LQKENI come from the germline V gene. In DNA, the CDR3 is TGTGCCAGCTCACCCACGAGGGTCAACGAGCAGTACTTC. This sequence encodes CASSPTRVNEQYF.

V is TRBV2 and J is TRBJ2-5, with 7 bases fitting TRBD2. The germline CDR1 and CDR2 sequences are SNHLY and FYNNEI. The CDR3 sequence is 14 residues long. Trimming took 6 bases from V and 0 from J; bases not matched to a gene: 4. The CDR3 DNA reads as TGTGCCAGCAGGGGGGGGACTTACCAAGAGACCCAGTACTTC. This codes for CASRGGTYQETQYF.

V usage is TRBV19 and J usage is TRBJ1-1, with D hard to call. This CDR3 region has 14 residues. In germline, CDR1 is LNHDA, CDR2 SQIVND (reference sequence). Trimming removed 2 bases from V and 5 bases from J, with 12 bases in between. CDR3 amino acids: CASSIIGVGTEAFF. CDR3 bases: TGTGCCAGTAGTATAATCGGAGTTGGGACTGAAGCTTTCTTT.

This clone was detected once. V is TRBV5-4 and J is TRBJ1-2; D is unresolved. Germline V gene sequence: CDR1 SGHNT, CDR2 YYREEE (reference sequence). V was pared by 4 bases and J by 8 bases, with 15 bases between. The CDR3 is 13 amino acids. The DNA of the CDR3 is TGTGCCAGCAGCCCGGCGGGGAGGGAGGGCTACACCTTC. Encoded protein: CASSPAGREGYTF.

This rearrangement joins TRBV6-5 to TRBJ2-7, with 12 bases fitting TRBD2. Germline CDR1 is MNHEY and CDR2 is SVGAGI. The CDR3 covers 13 residues. Losses at the gene ends were 6 bases for V and 4 bases for J; bases not matched to a gene: 1. CDR3 in amino acids: CASRTSGSYEQYF. In DNA form, the CDR3 reads TGTGCCAGCAGGACTAGCGGGAGTTACGAGCAGTACTTC.

This clone showed up just once. The chain employs TRBV27 and TRBJ2-7; D is uncertain. The CDR3 loop spans 14 amino acids. Trimming shortened V by 2 bases and J by 12 bases, and 20 bases separated the two germline ends. CDR1 is MNHEY, CDR2 SMNVEV, per germline (reference sequence). CDR3 region: CASSLGQSPIWLYF. CDR3 sequence (DNA): TGTGCCAGCAGTTTAGGGCAGTCACCCATATGGCTGTACTTC.

The chain combines TRBV30 with TRBJ2-7; a weak D match, TRBD2 (5 bases). V was trimmed by 4 bases and J by 2 bases, leaving 12 bases between them. The CDR3 runs to 13 residues. Germline V CDR1 and CDR2: GTSNPN, SVGIG (reference sequence). The chain's CDR3 is CAWNRGRAYEQYF. CDR3 DNA: TGTGCCTGGAATCGAGGGCGGGCCTACGAGCAGTACTTC.